This T cell receptor beta chain comes out of a study of cytomegalovirus exposure and HLA in healthy donors. CDR1 is SGHTA, CDR2 FQGNSA, per germline. The CDR3 has 14 residues. V was trimmed by 0 bases and J by 3 bases, leaving 9 bases between them. The study ran its PCR with 60 Vbeta and 13 Jbeta primers. Profiled with immunoSEQ multiplex PCR; TCRdb holds only in-frame clones, not every one. The data show approximately 100,000 clones, approximately 80% seen once. The receptor's source is a woman aged 40-49 years in good health and CMV-seronegative. The sequencing input was PBMCs. The chain links TRBV7-2 to TRBJ2-7; a possible D gene is TRBD1 (6 bases). The CDR3 nucleotides read TGTGCCAGCAGCTTAGCGGGGGCAGGCTACGAGCAGTACTTC. Protein sequence: CASSLAGAGYEQYF.